Listed below are T cell receptor beta chains from one sample, sequenced in a study of glioma-infiltrating T cells after dendritic cell vaccination. Method: immunoSEQ multiplex PCR; TCRdb's copy keeps in-frame clones and lacks some. The data hold about 94,000 clones, with around 80% observed a single time. The sample here was blood, taken after dendritic cell vaccination. All receptors derive from a human donor with glioblastoma. Each CDR3 is given with its conserved first and last residue. A D gene is named only where the DNA matches it firmly. The size field is filled for only some rows; it gives once, few, many or a size class.

size	V	D	J	CDR3	DNA
-	TRBV10-3	-	TRBJ2-1	CAISESASINEQFF	TGTGCCATCAGTGAGTCAGCTAGCATCAATGAGCAGTTCTTC
-	TRBV19	-	TRBJ1-2	CASSPVRTSSNYGYTF	TGTGCCAGTAGTCCTGTTAGGACATCCTCTAACTATGGCTACACCTTC
-	TRBV9	-	TRBJ2-7	CASSVGSQSYEQYF	TGTGCCAGCAGCGTAGGGTCACAGTCCTACGAGCAGTACTTC
-	TRBV28	-	TRBJ2-2	CASRPAGLNTGELFF	TGTGCCAGCAGACCAGCGGGTCTGAACACCGGGGAGCTGTTTTTT
-	TRBV18	-	TRBJ1-2	CASSPTGSNYGYTF	TGTGCCAGCTCACCGACAGGTTCTAACTATGGCTACACCTTC
once	TRBV6-5	-	TRBJ1-5	CASTGYSNQPQHF	TGTGCCAGCACAGGGTATAGCAATCAGCCCCAGCATTTT
-	TRBV19	TRBD2	TRBJ2-2	CASSIVAGVPGELFF	TGTGCCAGTAGTATTGTAGCGGGAGTACCCGGGGAGCTGTTTTTT
few	TRBV5-1	TRBD1	TRBJ1-2	CASSLTGDYGYTF	TGCGCCAGCAGCCTAACAGGGGACTATGGCTACACCTTC
-	TRBV6-5	-	TRBJ1-1	CASKIIGNTEAFF	TGTGCCAGCAAAATAATCGGGAACACTGAAGCTTTCTTT
-	TRBV15	TRBD2	TRBJ2-7	CATSRDSPGLAGDLSYEQYF	TGTGCCACCAGCAGAGATTCCCCTGGACTAGCGGGAGATCTCTCCTACGAGCAGTACTTC
-	TRBV5-1	TRBD1	TRBJ1-2	CASSPGTGNDGYTF	TGCGCCAGCAGCCCAGGGACAGGGAACGATGGCTACACCTTC
once	TRBV5-1	-	TRBJ2-1	CASSFRDTSYNEQFF	TGCGCCAGCAGCTTTCGGGACACCTCCTACAATGAGCAGTTCTTC
-	TRBV11-3	-	TRBJ2-5	CASSQGLAPTQYF	TGTGCCAGCAGCCAGGGACTCGCCCCGACCCAGTACTTC
once	TRBV28	TRBD1	TRBJ1-4	CASSLFGGQGYKLFF	TGTGCCAGCAGTTTATTTGGGGGACAGGGGTATAAACTGTTTTTT
-	TRBV6-1	TRBD1	TRBJ1-2	CASSEDQGGRGYGYTF	TGTGCCAGCAGTGAAGACCAGGGGGGCAGGGGGTATGGCTACACCTTC
-	TRBV2	TRBD1	TRBJ2-4	CASILGQGIAKNIQYF	TGTGCCAGCATTCTGGGACAGGGAATAGCCAAAAACATTCAGTACTTC
-	TRBV6-1	-	TRBJ2-3	CASRPATSSTDTQYF	TGTGCCAGCAGACCCGCTACCTCTAGCACAGATACGCAGTATTTT
few	TRBV19	TRBD1	TRBJ1-2	CASSFGTGAAHGYTF	TGTGCCAGTAGTTTCGGGACAGGGGCGGCGCATGGCTACACCTTC
-	TRBV29-1	TRBD1	TRBJ2-5	CSVADRGYNKKTQYF	TGCAGCGTTGCAGACAGGGGTTATAACAAGAAGACCCAGTACTTC
-	TRBV7-6	-	TRBJ2-2	CASSLDSLNTNTGELFF	TGTGCCAGCAGCTTAGACAGCCTAAACACGAACACCGGGGAGCTGTTTTTT
-	TRBV4-1	-	TRBJ2-5	CASSLHPSGNQETQYF	TGCGCCAGCAGCCTCCACCCGTCAGGGAACCAAGAGACCCAGTACTTC
few	TRBV6-5	TRBD2	TRBJ2-7	CASRTGLAAYEQYF	TGTGCCAGCAGGACCGGACTAGCGGCGTACGAGCAGTACTTC
-	TRBV18	-	TRBJ1-5	CASSPGQNNQPQHF	TGTGCCAGCTCTCCAGGACAGAACAATCAGCCCCAGCATTTT
-	TRBV29-1	-	TRBJ2-7	CSVTVLYEQYF	TGCAGCGTGACAGTCCTCTACGAGCAGTACTTC
once	TRBV9	TRBD1	TRBJ1-1	CASSVDRVSTEAFF	TGTGCCAGCAGCGTCGACAGGGTGAGCACTGAAGCTTTCTTT
-	TRBV4-1	-	TRBJ2-5	CASSKNSGADQETQYF	TGCGCCAGCAGCAAGAATAGCGGAGCGGACCAAGAGACCCAGTACTTC
-	TRBV18	TRBD1	TRBJ1-1	CASSPSTTGFSEAFF	TGTGCCAGCTCACCCTCGACGACAGGGTTTTCTGAAGCTTTCTTT
-	TRBV27	-	TRBJ2-2	CASSTGLMNTGELFF	TGTGCCAGCAGTACCGGACTGATGAACACCGGGGAGCTGTTTTTT
-	TRBV27	-	TRBJ2-2	CASSLASGELFF	TGTGCCAGCAGTCTTGCGTCCGGGGAGCTGTTTTTT
-	TRBV29-1	TRBD2	TRBJ2-3	CSAPLGGTDTQYF	TGCAGCGCCCCCCTGGGGGGGACAGATACGCAGTATTTT
-	TRBV7-6	-	TRBJ2-1	CASSLELGSSYNEQFF	TGTGCCAGCAGCTTAGAGCTGGGGAGCTCCTACAATGAGCAGTTCTTC
-	TRBV5-4	TRBD2	TRBJ2-7	CASSFGGLSGNYEQYF	TGTGCCAGCAGCTTTGGGGGTTTAAGCGGGAACTACGAGCAGTACTTC
-	TRBV5-6	-	TRBJ1-6	CASSLLNYNSPLHF	TGTGCCAGCAGCCTTCTAAACTATAATTCACCCCTCCACTTT
once	TRBV5-1	TRBD2	TRBJ2-1	CASSSGLAGKINNEQFF	TGCGCCAGCAGCTCCGGACTAGCGGGAAAAATAAACAATGAGCAGTTCTTC
-	TRBV10-3	TRBD1	TRBJ1-6	CAIKTDRGSPLHF	TGTGCCATCAAGACGGACAGGGGGTCACCCCTCCACTTT
once	TRBV9	TRBD1	TRBJ1-3	CASSVGGSGTGAAGNTIYF	TGTGCCAGCAGCGTAGGAGGATCGGGTACAGGGGCGGCTGGAAACACCATATATTTT
-	TRBV5-1	-	TRBJ2-7	CASSDLKRAGYEQYF	TGCGCCAGCAGCGATCTAAAAAGGGCGGGGTACGAGCAGTACTTC
-	TRBV5-1	TRBD2	TRBJ2-7	CASSFTSGTYEQYF	TGCGCCAGCAGCTTTACTAGCGGGACCTACGAGCAGTACTTC
-	TRBV28	-	TRBJ1-4	CASSLEQVNEKLFF	TGTGCCAGCAGTTTGGAACAGGTCAATGAAAAACTGTTTTTT
-	TRBV6-1	-	TRBJ1-6	CASSAPGGNSPLHF	TGTGCCAGCAGTGCCCCTGGCGGCAATTCACCCCTCCACTTT
-	TRBV19	TRBD1	TRBJ1-4	CASYPTGGEKLFF	TGTGCCAGCTACCCTACAGGGGGCGAAAAACTGTTTTTT
-	TRBV10-1	-	TRBJ1-1	CASSESTIGEAFF	TGCGCCAGCAGTGAGTCGACTATTGGGGAAGCTTTCTTT
-	TRBV4-1	-	TRBJ1-1	CASSQESQGRAFF	TGCGCCAGCAGCCAAGAAAGTCAGGGGCGGGCTTTCTTT
-	TRBV4-2	-	TRBJ2-2	CASSQGERGRGTGELFF	TGTGCCAGCAGCCAAGGGGAGAGGGGGAGGGGAACCGGGGAGCTGTTTTTT
-	TRBV10-3	-	TRBJ1-1	CAIQDSMNTEAFF	TGTGCCATCCAAGACAGCATGAACACTGAAGCTTTCTTT
-	TRBV2	-	TRBJ2-1	CASSEDKHNEQFF	TGTGCCAGCAGTGAGGACAAACACAATGAGCAGTTCTTC
-	TRBV2	TRBD1	TRBJ1-6	CASRPHRGNNSPLHF	TGTGCCAGCAGACCACACAGGGGGAATAATTCACCCCTCCACTTT
-	TRBV10-1	TRBD2	TRBJ2-7	CASSESGTSNEQYF	TGCGCCAGCAGTGAGTCGGGGACTAGTAACGAGCAGTACTTC
-	TRBV7-2	-	TRBJ1-5	CASSWDERDQPQHF	TGTGCCAGCAGCTGGGACGAGCGGGATCAGCCCCAGCATTTT
-	TRBV28	TRBD1	TRBJ2-1	CASSLWDRAMSYNEQFF	TGTGCCAGCAGTTTATGGGACAGGGCAATGTCCTACAATGAGCAGTTCTTC
-	TRBV9	TRBD1	TRBJ2-7	CASSTEQGALYEQYF	TGTGCCAGCAGCACCGAACAGGGGGCGCTTTACGAGCAGTACTTC
-	TRBV7-3	-	TRBJ2-5	CASSSATELETQYF	TGTGCCAGCAGCTCTGCTACAGAGCTAGAGACCCAGTACTTC
-	TRBV18	TRBD1	TRBJ1-3	CASSPRTGSGNTIYF	TGTGCCAGCTCACCACGGACAGGGTCTGGAAACACCATATATTTT